This T cell receptor (beta chain) derives from a study of CD8+ T cells in alopecia areata. Overall study: For treated patients, severity scores reflected the percentage of scalp area affected. Study-level findings and limits: While tofacitinib was given, many expanded lesional clones persisted in scalp and blood. For lesional scalp, especially alopecia totalis/universalis, clonality was higher than in normal scalp. In scalp samples, resident alphabeta T cells of normal skin are also sequenced.

For this clone: Its antigen remains unidentified.

Treatment specified: oral pan-JAK inhibitor, 5-10 mg twice daily. V was clipped by 1 base and J by 8 bases, with 5 bases between them. The CDR3 runs to 10 residues. From germline, CDR1 is SQVTM and CDR2 ANQGSEA. Isolated RNA was reverse transcribed into cDNA used as the sequencing template. This table comes from immunoSEQ multiplex PCR, and its TCRdb copy is limited to in-frame clones, with some not included. Among 110,000 or so clones, 50% to 65% were seen once, and the ten largest hold roughly 3.5%. The sequence was obtained from a human donor with alopecia areata. The sample in question was CD4+ T cells sorted from blood, obtained at week 24, from a patient treated with tofacitinib. This chain connects TRBV29-1 to TRBJ1-2; D is ambiguous. The CDR3 coding sequence is TGCAGCGTTGAAGTCGTGGGCTACACCTTC. The encoded protein is CSVEVVGYTF.